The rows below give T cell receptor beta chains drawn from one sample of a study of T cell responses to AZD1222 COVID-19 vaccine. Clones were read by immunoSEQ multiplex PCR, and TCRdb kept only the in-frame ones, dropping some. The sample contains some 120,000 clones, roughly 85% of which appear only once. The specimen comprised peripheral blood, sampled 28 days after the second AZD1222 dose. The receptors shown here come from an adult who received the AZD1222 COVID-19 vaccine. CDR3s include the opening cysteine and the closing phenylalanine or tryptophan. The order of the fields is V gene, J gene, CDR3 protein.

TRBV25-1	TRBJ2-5	CASSPGRRVQETQYF
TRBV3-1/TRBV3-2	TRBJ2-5	CASSQVRAYWETQYF
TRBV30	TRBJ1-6	CAGSLEGRYNSPLHF
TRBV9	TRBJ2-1	CASSQLAETYNEQFF
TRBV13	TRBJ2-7	CASSLGLQGYEQYF
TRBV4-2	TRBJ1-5	CASRPQGSGNQPQHF
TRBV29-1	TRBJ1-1	CSGGQGKAEAFF
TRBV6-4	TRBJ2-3	CASSDSGAATDTQYF
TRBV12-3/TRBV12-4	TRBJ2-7	CASSFFGGYEQYF
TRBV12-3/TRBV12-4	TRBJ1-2	CASRPIRFGYTF
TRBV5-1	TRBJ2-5	CASSLSAGGVGTQYF
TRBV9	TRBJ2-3	CASSVSGSSTDTQYF
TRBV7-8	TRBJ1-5	CASSLGGTGGFSEPQHF
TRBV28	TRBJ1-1	CASSLRQGLTEAFF
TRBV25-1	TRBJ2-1	CASSEFSGGSNEQFF
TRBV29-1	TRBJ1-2	CSVEGGGGYGYTF
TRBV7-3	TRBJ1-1	CASSSTMNTEAFF
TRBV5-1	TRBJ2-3	CASSPPTSGGPDTQYF
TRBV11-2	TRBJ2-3	CASSIRTGGDTDTQYF
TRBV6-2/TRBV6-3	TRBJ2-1	CASSVSGGIYNEQFF
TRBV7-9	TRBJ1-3	CASSLARGVRAGNTIYF
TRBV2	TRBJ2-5	CASRETGPYQETQYF
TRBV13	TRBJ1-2	CASSRENYGYTF
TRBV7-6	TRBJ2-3	CASSLWSGGYTDTQYF
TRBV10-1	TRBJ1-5	CASSAGNNQPQHF